This T cell receptor (beta chain) was sequenced in a study of human T cells and chemical hapten exposure. The CDR3 contains 12 residues. Looked up from germline, CDR1 is LGHDT and CDR2 is YNNKEL (reference sequence). V gave up 4 bases and J gave up 15 bases, with 16 bases separating them. TCRdb passed the RACE reads through MiXCR, listing each CDR3 protein once. The table includes about 270,000 distinct CDR3 sequences, over 7.5% detected once. Study-level findings and limits: PT1 expanded TCR counts and patch test score correlated positively.

The time point: pre-sensitization, week 0. The treatment was: therapeutic diphenylcyclopropenone sensitization with weekly scalp DPC. This clonotype appeared a few times. Antigen: not known. The sequenced sample was whole blood, obtained in connection with sensitization to the hapten diphenylcyclopropenone (DPC). The chain joins TRBV3-1 to TRBJ2-4; D is perhaps TRBD2 (6 bases). The TCR comes from a man between 18 and 29 years old with alopecia areata. Some clones in this sample may be carry-over from other donors' samples. CDR3 coding DNA: TGTGCCAGCAGCCTACAGCGGGCCAGGAGGTACTTC. Amino acid sequence: CASSLQRARRYF.